This entry lists 11 T cell receptor beta chains sequenced from one sample in a study of T cells in localized non-small cell lung cancer. Sequencing was performed with immunoSEQ multiplex PCR; in TCRdb, only in-frame clones are kept and a portion is missing. Of under 150,000 clones listed, roughly nine tenths are singletons. The specimen comprised peripheral blood, sampled before any cancer treatment. Source of these receptors: an older female donor with stage I lung adenocarcinoma.

This clone is a singleton in its sample. This chain links TRBV18 with TRBJ2-3; 8 positions match TRBD2. CDR3 size: 15 residues. In germline, CDR1 is KGHSH, CDR2 LQKENI. Losses at the gene ends were 3 bases for V and 0 bases for J; bases not matched to a gene: 2. The CDR3 nucleotides read TGTGCCAGCTCACCGTCTAGCGGGAGCACAGATACGCAGTATTTT. Amino acids: CASSPSSGSTDTQYF.

V gene TRBV6-5 combines with J gene TRBJ2-3; no clear D gene. Per the germline V gene, CDR1 is MNHEY and CDR2 is SVGAGI. V was pared by 8 bases and J by 0 bases, with 6 bases between. CDR3 length equals 12 residues. In DNA form, the CDR3 reads TGTGCCAGCCGTTCTAGCACAGATACGCAGTATTTT. Translating it yields CASRSSTDTQYF.

This clone was counted a single time. The genes are TRBV7-2 and TRBJ1-5; 7 nucleotides match TRBD1. CDR1 SGHTA and CDR2 FQGNSA come from the germline V gene. Unmatched junction bases numbered 6, after V lost 3 bases and J lost 7 bases. There are 14 residues in the CDR3. As DNA, the CDR3 is TGTGCCAGCAGCTTTGCAGGGGGGACCCAGCCCCAGCATTTT. Protein: CASSFAGGTQPQHF.

The rearrangement uses TRBV27 and TRBJ2-3; the D is unclear. The CDR3 is made up of 15 amino acids. The germline gives CDR1 MNHEY, CDR2 SMNVEV (reference sequence). Trimming removed 0 bases from V and 1 base from J, with 8 bases in between. This CDR3 reads CASSLSYWGTDTQYF. Written as DNA, the CDR3 is TGTGCCAGCAGTTTATCCTATTGGGGCACAGATACGCAGTATTTT.

This chain joins TRBV21-1 and TRBJ2-5; TRBD1, the D gene given by the table, was not confirmed from the DNA. TRBV21-1 is a pseudogene. This CDR3 region has 13 residues. The CDR3 loop is CASIHRGEETQYF. The CDR3 coding sequence is TGTGCCAGCATCCACAGGGGGGAAGAGACCCAGTACTTC.

The gene calls are TRBV5-1 and TRBJ1-2; 10 bases line up with TRBD1. The CDR3 extends over 15 amino acids. Germline CDR1 is SGHRS and CDR2 is YFSETQ. V trimming: 4 bases; J trimming: 8 bases; junction bases outside the gene matches: 11. The CDR3 nucleotides are TGCGCCAGCAGCGCACCGGGACAGGGGCTGCGAGGCTACACCTTC. The encoded protein is CASSAPGQGLRGYTF.

This chain links TRBV12-2 with TRBJ2-5; the D segment call TRBD2 is taken from the table without a DNA check. TRBV12-2 is shown as a pseudogene. The CDR3 totals 13 residues. The CDR3 is CASRSPIRGTQYF. In nucleotides, the CDR3 is TGTGCAAGTCGCTCGCCCATCCGAGGGACCCAGTACTTC.

The chain recombines TRBV19 with TRBJ2-5, with TRBD2 as a possible D gene (6 bases). Germline V CDR1 and CDR2: LNHDA, SQIVND (reference sequence). The CDR3 runs 15 residues. V dropped 6 bases and J dropped 5 bases, with 19 bases sitting between them. The CDR3 DNA reads as TGTGCCAGTAGCCCTTTTAGCGGTAGACGGGAGACCCAGTACTTC. Amino acid sequence: CASSPFSGRRETQYF.

The chain recombines TRBV4-2 with TRBJ2-2; D is unresolved. Trimming took off 3 bases at V and 4 bases at J, with 3 bases between the two ends. Germline assignment: CDR1 LGHNA and CDR2 YNFKEQ. CDR3 size: 12 residues. CDR3 sequence (DNA): TGTGCCAGCAGCCATCCCACCGGGGAGCTGTTTTTT. Protein: CASSHPTGELFF.

The rearrangement joins TRBV5-4 to TRBJ1-1; D may be TRBD1 (6 bases). This CDR3 contains 12 residues. Germline V gene data show CDR1 as SGHNT and CDR2 as YYREEE (reference sequence). Trimming removed 3 bases from V and 10 bases from J, with 13 bases in between. CDR3 amino acids: CASSSTGRVAFF. CDR3 sequence (DNA): TGTGCCAGCAGCTCCACAGGGAGGGTAGCTTTCTTT.

The chain combines TRBV28 with TRBJ1-4, with D possibly TRBD1 on 6 matching bases. The V and J ends lost 8 bases and 4 bases respectively, with 11 bases between them. The CDR3 extends over 13 amino acids. The germline V gene has CDR1 MDHEN and CDR2 SYDVKM. In nucleotides, the CDR3 is TGTGCCAGCCTCGGACAGAGTAATGAAAAACTGTTTTTT. It yields the protein CASLGQSNEKLFF.